These 14 T cell receptor beta chains originate from one sample sequenced in a study of cytomegalovirus exposure and HLA in healthy donors. Use of 60 Vbeta and 13 Jbeta primers characterized the PCR. Sequenced by immunoSEQ multiplex PCR; TCRdb stores in-frame clones only, minus some. The sample holds tens of thousands of clones, about a tenth seen once. Specimen: PBMCs. The receptor set was obtained from a man aged 60 to 69 in good health and CMV-seropositive.

This clone was seen more than once but under ten times. V is TRBV18 and J is TRBJ1-1; 9 bases map to TRBD1. This CDR3 spans 14 amino acids. V shed 3 bases and J 1 base; nucleotides not matched to a gene: 0. Looked up from germline, CDR1 is KGHSH and CDR2 is LQKENI. The CDR3 here is CASSPDRGNTEAFF. The CDR3 coding sequence is TGTGCCAGCTCACCGGACAGGGGGAACACTGAAGCTTTCTTT.

The chain joins TRBV6-1 to TRBJ1-5, with D possibly matching TRBD1 (5 bases). Germline lookup yields CDR1 MNHNS and CDR2 SASEGT. CDR3 length: 18 amino acids. V dropped 3 bases and J dropped 0 bases, with 18 bases sitting between them. CDR3 in DNA: TGTGCCAGCAGTGAGAGGAGGGACGGGGTTTTTAGCAATCAGCCCCAGCATTTT. Its translation: CASSERRDGVFSNQPQHF.

This chain uses TRBV5-1 with TRBJ1-5, with D perhaps TRBD1 (5 bases). Germline CDR1 and CDR2: SGHRS and YFSETQ. Trimming cost V 4 bases and J 7 bases, with 12 bases left between them. The CDR3 covers 13 residues. CDR3 in DNA: TGCGCCAGCAGCATAACCCAGGGCCAGCCCCAGCATTTT. Its translation: CASSITQGQPQHF.

The rearrangement uses TRBV28 and TRBJ1-2; no clear D gene. The CDR3 covers 12 residues. V was clipped by 6 bases and J by 2 bases, with 7 bases between them. Per germline, CDR1 MDHEN and CDR2 SYDVKM. CDR3 bases: TGTGCCAGCAGGGTGGCCAACTATGGCTACACCTTC. It encodes CASRVANYGYTF.

This clone was observed a few times. The chain combines TRBV18 with TRBJ1-3; D call uncertain. The ends were cut back, 5 bases at V and 4 bases at J, with 9 bases in the middle. The CDR3 spans 13 residues. Germline lookup yields CDR1 KGHSH and CDR2 LQKENI. CDR3 in amino acids: CASSSSVGNTIYF. The CDR3 nucleotides read TGTGCCAGCTCATCCTCGGTCGGAAACACCATATATTTT.

This clone showed up just a few times. This rearrangement joins TRBV5-1 to TRBJ2-3, with TRBD1 matching 7 bases. V was pared by 4 bases and J by 2 bases, with 4 bases of the junction left unmatched. The CDR3 has 14 amino acids. CDR1 is SGHRS and CDR2 is YFSETQ in the germline V gene. The CDR3 nucleotides read TGCGCCAGCAGCAGGGACAGTTCCACAGATACGCAGTATTTT. Protein: CASSRDSSTDTQYF.

The sample holds a few counts of this clone. The V and J genes are TRBV5-6 and TRBJ2-5; D is possibly TRBD1 (5 bases). The CDR3 length is 13 residues. Trimming took 0 bases from V and 5 from J, leaving 8 bases between them. The V gene's germline CDR1 is SGHDT and CDR2 YYEEEE. The CDR3 coding sequence is TGTGCCAGCAGCTTGGGGGGCGGTGAGACCCAGTACTTC. Its translation is CASSLGGGETQYF. The entire variable domain, with the rest obtained from reference TRBV5-6 and TRBJ2-5, is as follows: DAGVTQSPTHLIKTRGQQVTLRCSPKSGHDTVSWYQQALGQGPQFIFQYYEEEERQRGNFPDRFSGHQFPNYSSELNVNALLLGDSALYLCASSLGGGETQYFGPGTRLLVL.

The chain joins TRBV12-5 to TRBJ2-2; 8 bases are shared with TRBD1. The J segment lost 3 bases and the V segment lost 6 bases, leaving 6 bases of the junction unmatched. The CDR3 length is 15 residues. Germline V gives CDR1 LGHNT, CDR2 FRNRAP. Here the CDR3 reads CASGQGQAYTGELFF. CDR3 nucleotide sequence: TGTGCTAGTGGCCAGGGACAGGCTTACACCGGGGAGCTGTTTTTT.

This clone came up a few times. V and J are TRBV7-3 and TRBJ2-1; 9 positions match TRBD2. CDR3 length: 15 amino acids. J gave up 4 bases and V 5 bases, and 6 bases lay outside the gene matches. Per germline, CDR1 SGHTA and CDR2 FQGTGA. This CDR3 reads CASSQAGGPYNEQFF. CDR3 nucleotides: TGTGCCAGCAGCCAAGCGGGGGGACCGTACAATGAGCAGTTCTTC.

The V call is TRBV30, the J call TRBJ2-2; 9 bases are shared with TRBD1. V dropped 8 bases and J dropped 5; count of bases not matched to a gene: 9. The CDR3 loop spans 14 amino acids. Looked up from germline, CDR1 is GTSNPN and CDR2 is SVGIG (reference sequence). The CDR3 protein is CAARTGVGTGELFF. The DNA for the CDR3 is TGTGCCGCAAGGACAGGGGTGGGTACCGGGGAGCTGTTTTTT.

The gene calls are TRBV5-1 and TRBJ2-5; D might be TRBD2 (6 bases). CDR1 is SGHRS and CDR2 is YFSETQ in the germline V gene. The ends were cut back, 10 bases at V and 0 bases at J, with 16 bases in the middle. The CDR3 totals 14 residues. The DNA for the CDR3 is TGCGCCTCCAGGAGGGAGCTATACCAAGAGACCCAGTACTTC. Its translation: CASRRELYQETQYF.

This clone was detected a few times. The chain joins TRBV2 to TRBJ2-1, with D possibly TRBD1 on 6 matching bases. The CDR3 loop spans 13 amino acids. The germline V and J ends were trimmed by 8 bases and 0 bases, with 8 bases remaining between them. CDR1 and CDR2 from the germline V gene are SNHLY and FYNNEI. CDR3 loop: CASQGSSYNEQFF. CDR3 DNA sequence: TGTGCCAGCCAGGGGAGCTCCTACAATGAGCAGTTCTTC.

This clone was found a few times. The chain couples TRBV7-3 to TRBJ2-2; D unresolved. CDR1 is SGHTA and CDR2 is FQGTGA in the germline V gene. The CDR3 contains 12 residues. Trimming shortened V by 4 bases and J by 4 bases, and 4 bases separated the two germline ends. The CDR3 sequence: CASSSSTGELFF. Here the CDR3 DNA reads TGTGCCAGCAGCTCTTCCACCGGGGAGCTGTTTTTT. Filled out from reference TRBV7-3 and TRBJ2-2, the complete variable domain reads GAGVSQTPSNKVTEKGKYVELRCDPISGHTALYWYRQSLGQGPEFLIYFQGTGAADDSGLPNDRFFAVRPEGSVSTLKIQRTERGDSAVYLCASSSSTGELFFGEGSRLTVL.

The chain employs TRBV7-8 and TRBJ1-1, with D uncertain. The CDR3 covers 13 residues. Between the trimmed V and J ends, which lost 1 base and 4 bases, there was a span of 7 bases. Per germline, CDR1 SGHVS and CDR2 FQNEAQ. This CDR3 reads CASSLDLVTEAFF. The DNA for the CDR3 is TGTGCCAGCAGCTTAGATCTAGTCACTGAAGCTTTCTTT. The whole variable domain, remainder taken from reference TRBV7-8 and TRBJ1-1, is GAGVSQSPRYKVAKRGQDVALRCDPISGHVSLFWYQQALGQGPEFLTYFQNEAQLDKSGLPSDRFFAERPEGSVSTLKIQRTQQEDSAVYLCASSLDLVTEAFFGQGTRLTVV.